This T cell receptor beta chain emerged from a study of cytomegalovirus exposure and HLA in healthy donors. Regarding the study as a whole: Reportedly, cytomegalovirus status was diagnosed with high sensitivity and specificity. Excluded were some V segments that proved indistinguishable, including TRBV6-2 and TRBV6-3. The majority of CMV-associated TCR beta chains were reported as apparently HLA-restricted in a later analysis.

The PCR made use of 60 Vbeta and 13 Jbeta primers. Sequencing used immunoSEQ multiplex PCR; TCRdb keeps in-frame clones, though not all of them. The sample shows roughly 98,000 clones, approximately 74% of them seen only once. This CDR3 has 17 amino acids. V shed 0 bases, J shed 3 bases, and the junction held 9 bases outside the gene matches. The germline V gene encodes CDR1 LGHNA and CDR2 YNFKEQ. Concerning this clone: Its target is not known.

Source material: PBMCs. This sequence joins TRBV4-2 and TRBJ1-2; 8 nucleotides align to TRBD1. This TCR was sampled from a woman in her sixties or seventies in good health and CMV-seropositive. The CDR3 coding sequence is TGTGCCAGCAGCCAAGACTTATGGACAGGGAGTGACTATGGCTACACCTTC. It translates to CASSQDLWTGSDYGYTF.